These T cell receptor beta chains were read from a single sample in a study of blood T cell repertoires in COVID-19. Data came from immunoSEQ multiplex PCR; TCRdb stores just in-frame clones and leaves some out. Found here are 210,000 or so clones, 90% of them singletons; the top ten hold 0.6% to 0.8%. Material for sequencing was peripheral blood. These TCRs come from a middle-aged man with acute or convalescent COVID-19. Each CDR3 is given with its conserved first and last residue. Fields, in order: J gene, clone size, D gene, V gene, CDR3 protein, CDR3 DNA. A D gene is named only where the DNA matches it firmly. Clone size is not always given. Where it is, it says once, few, many or a class for expanded clones.

TRBJ2-1,NA,NA,TRBV7-9,CASRSGALYNEQFF,TGTGCCAGCAGATCCGGAGCGCTCTACAATGAGCAGTTCTTC
TRBJ2-6,NA,NA,TRBV14,CASSHGVSGANVLTF,TGTGCCAGCAGCCACGGAGTCTCTGGGGCCAACGTCCTGACTTTC
TRBJ2-6,NA,NA,TRBV6-4,CASSPGSRSGANVLTF,TGTGCCAGCAGTCCGGGGTCCCGCTCTGGGGCCAACGTCCTGACTTTC
TRBJ1-5,NA,NA,TRBV27,CASQTTYSNQPQHF,TGTGCCAGCCAGACAACCTATAGCAATCAGCCCCAGCATTTT
TRBJ2-2,NA,TRBD1,TRBV19,CASSRGGQGRTGELFF,TGTGCCAGTAGTAGAGGGGGACAGGGCAGGACCGGGGAGCTGTTTTTT
TRBJ1-2,NA,NA,TRBV2,CASSETPPRGGGYTF,TGTGCCAGCAGTGAAACTCCCCCCCGGGGTGGTGGCTACACCTTC
TRBJ2-5,NA,TRBD1,TRBV9,CASSSRQGETQYF,TGTGCCAGCAGCTCACGACAGGGGGAGACCCAGTACTTC
TRBJ2-7,NA,TRBD2,TRBV7-2,CASSLGLLAGGAGDEQYF,TGTGCCAGCAGCTTAGGGCTTCTAGCGGGAGGCGCCGGGGACGAGCAGTACTTC
TRBJ1-1,NA,NA,TRBV30,CAWLLNTEAFF,TGTGCCTGGCTCCTGAACACTGAAGCTTTCTTT
TRBJ1-4,NA,NA,TRBV7-6,CASSLLYRELDEKLFF,TGTGCCAGCAGCTTACTATACAGGGAGCTGGATGAAAAACTGTTTTTT
TRBJ1-2,few,TRBD1,TRBV2,CAIIQGDYGYTF,TGTGCCATCATACAGGGGGACTATGGCTACACCTTC
TRBJ1-2,NA,NA,TRBV9,CASSRQVGGEYGYTF,TGTGCCAGCTCTCGGCAGGTCGGGGGAGAATATGGCTACACCTTC
TRBJ2-1,NA,NA,TRBV4-2,CASSQEKGYYSYNEQFF,TGTGCCAGCAGCCAAGAAAAGGGGTACTACTCCTACAATGAGCAGTTCTTC
TRBJ1-1,NA,TRBD1,TRBV19,CASSTRDRGRIEAFF,TGTGCCAGTAGTACACGGGACAGGGGGAGGATTGAAGCTTTCTTT
TRBJ1-1,once,NA,TRBV28,CASSLILGAGTEAFF,TGTGCCAGCAGTTTAATTTTGGGGGCGGGCACTGAAGCTTTCTTT
TRBJ2-3,NA,TRBD2,TRBV30,CAWGGAQRREGTDTQYF,TGTGCCTGGGGGGGGGCCCAGAGGCGGGAGGGCACAGATACGCAGTATTTT
TRBJ1-5,once,NA,TRBV18,CASSPEQGQPQHF,TGTGCCAGCTCCCCCGAGCAGGGTCAGCCCCAGCATTTT
TRBJ2-3,NA,TRBD2,TRBV7-3,CASGLAGDFTDTQYF,TGTGCCAGCGGGCTAGCGGGAGACTTCACAGATACGCAGTATTTT
TRBJ2-4,NA,NA,TRBV28,CASSLGGRAKNIQYF,TGTGCCAGCAGTTTAGGAGGGAGGGCCAAAAACATTCAGTACTTC
TRBJ1-3,NA,NA,TRBV27,CASRGQLNGNTIYF,TGTGCCAGCCGGGGACAATTGAATGGAAACACCATATATTTT
TRBJ1-5,NA,NA,TRBV30,CAWSFSSNQPQHF,TGTGCCTGGAGTTTTAGTAGCAATCAGCCCCAGCATTTT
TRBJ1-5,NA,NA,TRBV10-3,CAISPRGGTNQPQHF,TGTGCCATCAGTCCCCGGGGGGGAACGAATCAGCCCCAGCATTTT
TRBJ1-1,NA,NA,TRBV30,CAWSASPADTEAFF,TGTGCCTGGAGTGCCTCGCCAGCGGACACTGAAGCTTTCTTT
TRBJ2-7,NA,TRBD2,TRBV7-8,CASSLVGTSDSYEQYF,TGTGCCAGCAGCTTAGTCGGGACTAGCGACTCCTACGAGCAGTACTTC
TRBJ1-4,NA,TRBD1,TRBV2,CASREIGQGNEKLFF,TGTGCCAGCAGGGAAATAGGACAGGGGAATGAAAAACTGTTTTTT
TRBJ2-3,few,TRBD1,TRBV5-1,CASTLQGRTDTQYF,TGCGCCAGCACGCTACAGGGGCGCACAGATACGCAGTATTTT
TRBJ1-1,NA,NA,TRBV23-1,CASKEANTEAFF,TGCGCCAGCAAGGAGGCAAACACTGAAGCTTTCTTT
TRBJ1-2,NA,TRBD1,TRBV4-1,CASSQGDRGLTRYGYTF,TGCGCCAGCAGCCAAGGGGACAGGGGGTTAACTAGATATGGCTACACCTTC
TRBJ2-7,NA,TRBD1,TRBV4-1,CASSRQSPGQGTYEQYF,TGCGCCAGCAGCCGACAAAGCCCGGGACAGGGAACCTACGAGCAGTACTTC